This TCR beta chain was observed in a study of identical twins. This clonotype has ten or more counts. Its antigen is not identified. Study-level findings and limits: Analyses of zero insertions could be partly confounded by invariant MAIT and iNKT cells. Cord blood beta clonotypes present at high abundance carried fewer insertions; no such pattern appeared in memory repertoires. Models underestimated TCR alpha sharing (out-of-frame) in monozygotic twins. Excess twin sharing in beta out-of-frame sequences was weaker.

In TCRdb, the 5' RACE reads were re-called with MiXCR into one record per CDR3 protein. Among about 340,000 distinct CDR3 sequences listed, around an eighth were seen once. These same records also appear under a second study, on yellow fever vaccine responses in identical twins.

The receptor was derived from a woman under 30 in good health. Sequences were obtained from CD8+ T cells sorted from blood.

This CDR3 reads CASSQDGGGNYNEQFF. The CDR3 nucleotides are TGTGCCAGCAGCCAAGACGGCGGCGGAAATTACAATGAGCAGTTCTTC. This chain links TRBV3-1 with TRBJ2-1, with D hard to call. CDR3 length equals 16 residues. Trimming shortened V by 0 bases and J by 4 bases, and 13 bases separated the two germline ends. CDR1 is LGHDT, CDR2 YNNKEL, per germline (reference sequence).